Listed below are T cell receptor beta chains from one sample, sequenced in a study of blood T cell repertoires in COVID-19. Profiling relied on immunoSEQ multiplex PCR, and the TCRdb table lists in-frame clones only, not all of them. The table has approximately 180,000 clones, roughly 90% seen once; the top ten hold about 1.4%. The sample comprised peripheral blood. Receptors originate from a woman in her 50s with acute or convalescent COVID-19. CDR3s include the opening cysteine and the closing phenylalanine or tryptophan. D genes are given only for firm matches. Part of the rows lack a size; the others show once, few, many or a class for expanded clones.

v_call	d_call	j_call	clone_size	cdr3_nt	cdr3_aa
TRBV9	TRBD1	TRBJ2-1	-	TGTGCCAGCAGCGTAGACAGGGGAAAGAATGATGAGCAGTTCTTC	CASSVDRGKNDEQFF
TRBV4-3	TRBD1	TRBJ2-5	-	TGCGCCAGCAGCCAGGTAGAAAGGACAGGGAAAGAGACCCAGTACTTC	CASSQVERTGKETQYF
TRBV30	TRBD1	TRBJ1-2	-	TGTGCCTGGAGTGGGGGACAGCCGGGGTCTGGCTACACCTTC	CAWSGGQPGSGYTF
TRBV7-6	TRBD1	TRBJ2-6	-	TGTGCCAGCAGCTTCAACCCGCTTTCTCTGGACAGGGGCCCGGCCAACGTCCTGACTTTC	CASSFNPLSLDRGPANVLTF
TRBV6-4	-	TRBJ2-2	-	TGTGCCAGCAGTGACTCTGGGGGGGCCCGGGTCACCGGGGAGCTGTTTTTT	CASSDSGGARVTGELFF
TRBV6-2/TRBV6-3	TRBD2	TRBJ2-3	once	TGTGCCAGCAGTTACTCGGGACTAGCGGGAGTCGGTACGCAGTATTTT	CASSYSGLAGVGTQYF
TRBV2	TRBD1	TRBJ1-2	-	TGTGCCAGCATGAGGGACAGTAACTATGGCTACACCTTC	CASMRDSNYGYTF
TRBV6-5	-	TRBJ1-2	-	TGTGCCAGCACAACCGAGGGCTATGGCTACACCTTC	CASTTEGYGYTF
TRBV18	TRBD1	TRBJ2-6	-	TGTGCCAGCTCACACTCGGACAGGGGAACTGGGGCCAACGTCCTGACTTTC	CASSHSDRGTGANVLTF
TRBV7-9	TRBD1	TRBJ1-5	-	TGTGCCAGCAGCTCATCGGACAGGGGATTATCCTATAGCAATCAGCCCCAGCATTTT	CASSSSDRGLSYSNQPQHF
TRBV12-3/TRBV12-4	-	TRBJ1-4	-	TGTGCCAGCAGTTATAGGGGGAGTGAAAAACTGTTTTTT	CASSYRGSEKLFF
TRBV19	TRBD2	TRBJ2-1	-	TGTGCCAGTAGAAAGGGACCAGGTCTAGCGGCCGGCAATGAGCAGTTCTTC	CASRKGPGLAAGNEQFF
TRBV5-1	TRBD2	TRBJ2-2	-	TGCGCCAGCAGCTCGGGACTAGCGGGAAGATACACCGGGGAGCTGTTTTTT	CASSSGLAGRYTGELFF
TRBV19	TRBD1	TRBJ2-7	-	TGTGCCAGCGCCGGGACAGGGAGAACCGAGCAGTACTTC	CASAGTGRTEQYF
TRBV24-1	TRBD1	TRBJ2-2	-	TGTGCCACCAGTGATACCGGGACAGGGCAAACCGGGGAGCTGTTTTTT	CATSDTGTGQTGELFF
TRBV21-1	-	TRBJ1-1	-	TGTGCCAGCAGCACCCGACAGATTCAGGGGCATGTTGAAGCTTTCTTT	CASSTRQIQGHVEAFF
TRBV14	-	TRBJ1-1	-	TGTGCCAGCAGCCAAGTTCAGAACACTGAAGCTTTCTTT	CASSQVQNTEAFF
TRBV19	-	TRBJ2-6	-	TGTGCCACCAGGCGACAGTCTTTTGGGGCCAACGTCCTGACTTTC	CATRRQSFGANVLTF
TRBV29-1	-	TRBJ1-1	-	TGCAGCGTTGAACAACATCGGAACACTGAAGCTTTCTTT	CSVEQHRNTEAFF
TRBV19	TRBD2	TRBJ2-2	-	TGTGCCAGTAGTATACCCGGAGTAGCGGGAGAGGTCGGGGAGCTGTTTTTT	CASSIPGVAGEVGELFF
TRBV29-1	TRBD1	TRBJ1-2	-	TGCAGCGTCCCCAAGACAGGGGGCCCGCTCTATGGCTACACCTTC	CSVPKTGGPLYGYTF
TRBV27	TRBD1	TRBJ1-1	-	TGTGCCAGCAGTTTTTTGGACAGGGGGACTGAAGCTTTCTTT	CASSFLDRGTEAFF
TRBV10-3	-	TRBJ1-2	-	TGTGCCATCAGTGAGGAGGGGGAGGGAGGCTACACCTTC	CAISEEGEGGYTF
TRBV25-1	-	TRBJ2-6	-	TGTGCCACCGGTACAGGCAGCTCTGGGGCCAACGTCCTGACTTTC	CATGTGSSGANVLTF
TRBV7-2	-	TRBJ2-2	few	TGTGCCAGCAGCTTAGTGCCTACCGTGAACACCGGGGAGCTGTTTTTT	CASSLVPTVNTGELFF
TRBV5-5	-	TRBJ1-5	-	TGTGCCAGCAGCCTCCTCGGAGAGGCCTATAGCAATCAGCCCCAGCATTTT	CASSLLGEAYSNQPQHF
TRBV19	TRBD1	TRBJ1-3	-	TGTGCCAGTAGCCGGACAGGGGATGAAAACACCATATATTTT	CASSRTGDENTIYF
TRBV19	-	TRBJ2-3	-	TGTGCCAGTAGTATGAGGTTTGTTTCCACAGATACGCAGTATTTT	CASSMRFVSTDTQYF
TRBV10-3	-	TRBJ1-3	-	TGTGCCATCACGGGGTCGGGGGAAGGAAACACCATATATTTT	CAITGSGEGNTIYF
TRBV6-5	-	TRBJ1-4	-	TGTGCCAGCAGCCCAGGGGCTGCTAATGAAAAACTGTTTTTT	CASSPGAANEKLFF
TRBV11-1	-	TRBJ2-7	-	TGTGCCAGCAGCTTAGGGAGGCCTGCCTACGAGCAGTACTTC	CASSLGRPAYEQYF
TRBV6-5	-	TRBJ1-5	-	TGTGCCAGCGAGGTAGGAGGGCAGCCCCAGCATTTT	CASEVGGQPQHF
TRBV7-9	-	TRBJ1-5	-	TGTGCCAGCAGCTTCAGCGATCAGCCCCAGCATTTT	CASSFSDQPQHF
TRBV27	TRBD1	TRBJ2-1	-	TGTGCCAGCAGTTTTGGACAGGGATTGCGCCGGCAGTTCTTC	CASSFGQGLRRQFF
TRBV5-6	TRBD1	TRBJ1-6	-	TGTGCCAGCAGCGGGACAGGGGGCCAATTCACCCTCCACTTT	CASSGTGGQFTLHF
TRBV6-6	TRBD2	TRBJ2-3	-	TGTGCCAGCATCGCAAGACTAGCGGGGTTCACAGATACGCAGTATTTT	CASIARLAGFTDTQYF
TRBV18	-	TRBJ2-1	-	TGTGCCAGCTCACCACCTGGAGCAGATTTCTACAATGAGCAGTTCTTC	CASSPPGADFYNEQFF
TRBV25-1	-	TRBJ1-2	-	TGTGCCAGCAGGGGGGGTAGCTATGGCTACACCTTC	CASRGGSYGYTF
TRBV10-2	-	TRBJ2-5	-	TGCGCCAGCAGTGAGCCGGGGATGGAGACCCAGTACTTC	CASSEPGMETQYF
TRBV6-6	-	TRBJ2-3	-	TGTGCCAGCAGTCCCCTACGGGGTCTAGGGGGGGGCACAGATACGCAGTATTTT	CASSPLRGLGGGTDTQYF